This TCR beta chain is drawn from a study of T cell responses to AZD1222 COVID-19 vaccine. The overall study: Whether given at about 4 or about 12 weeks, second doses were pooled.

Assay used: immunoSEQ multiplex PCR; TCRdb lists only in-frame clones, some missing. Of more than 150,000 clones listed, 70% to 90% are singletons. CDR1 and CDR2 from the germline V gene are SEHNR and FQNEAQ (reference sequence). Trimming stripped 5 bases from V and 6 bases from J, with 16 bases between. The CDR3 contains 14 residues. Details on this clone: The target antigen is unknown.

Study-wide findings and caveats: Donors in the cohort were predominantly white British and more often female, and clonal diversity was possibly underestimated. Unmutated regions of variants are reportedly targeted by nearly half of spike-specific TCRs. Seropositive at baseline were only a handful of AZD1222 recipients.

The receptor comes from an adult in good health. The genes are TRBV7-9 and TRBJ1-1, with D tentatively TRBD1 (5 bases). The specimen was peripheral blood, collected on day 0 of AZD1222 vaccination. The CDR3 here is CASSLAGGKAEAFF. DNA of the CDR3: TGTGCCAGCAGCCTCGCCGGGGGTAAGGCTGAAGCTTTCTTT.